This record looks at one TCR beta chain sequence and its context. V shed 5 bases, J shed 9 bases, and the junction held 6 bases outside the gene matches. The germline V gene encodes CDR1 MNHNS and CDR2 SASEGT. The CDR3 runs 14 residues. Among the patients, none had received any treatment before thyroid surgery. The entry originates in a study of metastatic and nonmetastatic thyroid tumors. TCRdb re-analyzed the PCR reads using MiXCR. The table records tens of thousands of clones, 25% to 30% of them present only once. Source material: blood. This TCR was sampled from a male donor with papillary thyroid cancer or a benign thyroid nodule (not recorded which). Some clones in this sample may be carry-over from other donors' samples. The V call is TRBV6-1, the J call TRBJ2-1, with 11 bases fitting TRBD2. The CDR3 bases are TGTGCCAGCAGTCCACTAGCGGGAGCGGGTGAGCAGTTCTTC. Translating gives CASSPLAGAGEQFF.